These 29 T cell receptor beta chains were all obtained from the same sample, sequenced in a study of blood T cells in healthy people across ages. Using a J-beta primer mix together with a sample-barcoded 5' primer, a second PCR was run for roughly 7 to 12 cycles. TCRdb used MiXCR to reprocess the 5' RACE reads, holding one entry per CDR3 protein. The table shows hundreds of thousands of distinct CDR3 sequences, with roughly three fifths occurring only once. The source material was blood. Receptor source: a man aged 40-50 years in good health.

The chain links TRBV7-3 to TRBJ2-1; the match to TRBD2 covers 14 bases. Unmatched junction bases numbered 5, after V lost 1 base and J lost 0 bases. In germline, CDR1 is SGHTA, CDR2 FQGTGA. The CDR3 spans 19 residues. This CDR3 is CASSLRGLAGVGSYNEQFF. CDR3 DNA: TGTGCCAGCAGCTTAAGGGGACTAGCGGGAGTTGGCTCCTACAATGAGCAGTTCTTC.

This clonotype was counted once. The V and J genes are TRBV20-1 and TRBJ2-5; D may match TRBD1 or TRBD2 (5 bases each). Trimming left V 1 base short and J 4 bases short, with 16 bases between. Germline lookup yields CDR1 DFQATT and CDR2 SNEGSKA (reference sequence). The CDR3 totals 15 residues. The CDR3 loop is CSARGGRPPGETQYF. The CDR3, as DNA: TGCAGTGCTAGAGGGGGGAGACCCCCGGGAGAGACCCAGTACTTC.

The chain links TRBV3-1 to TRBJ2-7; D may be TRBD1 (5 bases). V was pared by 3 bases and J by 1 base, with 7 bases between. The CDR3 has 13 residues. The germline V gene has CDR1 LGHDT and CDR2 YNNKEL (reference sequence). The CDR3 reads CASSQDNSYEQYF. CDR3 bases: TGTGCCAGCAGCCAGGACAATTCCTACGAGCAGTACTTC.

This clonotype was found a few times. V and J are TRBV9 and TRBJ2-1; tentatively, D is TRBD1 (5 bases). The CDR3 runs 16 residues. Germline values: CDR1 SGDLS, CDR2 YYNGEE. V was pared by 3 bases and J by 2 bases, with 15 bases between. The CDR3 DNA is TGTGCCAGCAGCGCCAGGGATCAAGGCCCCTACAATGAGCAGTTCTTC. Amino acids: CASSARDQGPYNEQFF.

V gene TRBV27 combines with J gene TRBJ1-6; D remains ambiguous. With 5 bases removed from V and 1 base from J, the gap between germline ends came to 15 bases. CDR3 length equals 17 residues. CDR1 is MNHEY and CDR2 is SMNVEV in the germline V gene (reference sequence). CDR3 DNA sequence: TGTGCCAGCAGTCCCGCGGGAAGGCGTTCCTATAATTCACCCCTCCACTTT. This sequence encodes CASSPAGRRSYNSPLHF.

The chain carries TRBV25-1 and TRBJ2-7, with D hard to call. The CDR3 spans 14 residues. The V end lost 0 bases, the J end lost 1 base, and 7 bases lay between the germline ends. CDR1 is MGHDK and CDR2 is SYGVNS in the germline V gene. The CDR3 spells CASSEYGRSYEQYF. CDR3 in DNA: TGTGCCAGCAGTGAATATGGGCGATCCTACGAGCAGTACTTC.

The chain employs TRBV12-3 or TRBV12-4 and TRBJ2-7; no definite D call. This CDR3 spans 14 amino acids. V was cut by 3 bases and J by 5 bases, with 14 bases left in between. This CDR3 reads CASSFAQRTDEQYF. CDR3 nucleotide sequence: TGTGCCAGCAGTTTTGCACAGAGGACCGACGAGCAGTACTTC.

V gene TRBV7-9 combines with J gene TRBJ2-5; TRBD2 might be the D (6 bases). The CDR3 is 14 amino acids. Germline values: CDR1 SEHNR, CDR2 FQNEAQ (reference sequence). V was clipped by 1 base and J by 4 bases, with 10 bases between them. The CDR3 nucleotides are TGTGCCAGCAGCTTAGGGCGGGATGGAGAGACCCAGTACTTC. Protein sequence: CASSLGRDGETQYF.

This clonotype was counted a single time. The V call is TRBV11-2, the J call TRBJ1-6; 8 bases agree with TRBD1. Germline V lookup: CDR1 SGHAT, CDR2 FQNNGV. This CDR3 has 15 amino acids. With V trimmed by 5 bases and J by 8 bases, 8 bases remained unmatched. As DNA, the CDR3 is TGTGCCAGCAGCCCGCTCAGGGGGCTTTATTCACCCCTCCACTTT. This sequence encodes CASSPLRGLYSPLHF.

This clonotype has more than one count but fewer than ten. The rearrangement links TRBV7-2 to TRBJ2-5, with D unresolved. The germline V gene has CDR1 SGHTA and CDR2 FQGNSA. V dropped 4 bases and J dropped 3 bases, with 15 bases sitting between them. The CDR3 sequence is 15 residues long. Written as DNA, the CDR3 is TGTGCCAGCAGCTGGCAGCCCCGGGCTGAAGAGACCCAGTACTTC. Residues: CASSWQPRAEETQYF.

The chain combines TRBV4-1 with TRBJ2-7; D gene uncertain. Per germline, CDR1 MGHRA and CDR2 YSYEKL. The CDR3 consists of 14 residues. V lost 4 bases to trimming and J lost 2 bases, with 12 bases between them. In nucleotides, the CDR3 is TGCGCCAGCAGCCCTTCGGACGGCACCTACGAGCAGTACTTC. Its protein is CASSPSDGTYEQYF.

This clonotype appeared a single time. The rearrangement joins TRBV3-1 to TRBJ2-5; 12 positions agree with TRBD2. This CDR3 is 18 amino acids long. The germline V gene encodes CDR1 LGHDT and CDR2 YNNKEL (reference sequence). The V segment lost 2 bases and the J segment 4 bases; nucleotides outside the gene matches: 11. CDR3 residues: CASSQWGSSGRARETQYF. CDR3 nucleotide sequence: TGTGCCAGCAGCCAATGGGGATCTAGCGGGAGGGCTCGAGAGACCCAGTACTTC.

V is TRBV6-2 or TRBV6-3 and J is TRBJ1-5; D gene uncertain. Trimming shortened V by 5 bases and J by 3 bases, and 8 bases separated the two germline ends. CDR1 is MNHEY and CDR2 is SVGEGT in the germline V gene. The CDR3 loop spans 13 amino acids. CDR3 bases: TGTGCCAGCAGTCAAGCGATCAATCAGCCCCAGCATTTT. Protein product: CASSQAINQPQHF.

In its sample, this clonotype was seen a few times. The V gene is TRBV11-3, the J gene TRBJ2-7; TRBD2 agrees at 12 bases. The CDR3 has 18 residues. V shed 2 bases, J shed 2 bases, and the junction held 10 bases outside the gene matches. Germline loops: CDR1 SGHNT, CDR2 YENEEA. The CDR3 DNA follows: TGTGCCAGCAGCTTAAGCTGGACTAGCGGGATGACTACCTACGAGCAGTACTTC. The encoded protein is CASSLSWTSGMTTYEQYF.

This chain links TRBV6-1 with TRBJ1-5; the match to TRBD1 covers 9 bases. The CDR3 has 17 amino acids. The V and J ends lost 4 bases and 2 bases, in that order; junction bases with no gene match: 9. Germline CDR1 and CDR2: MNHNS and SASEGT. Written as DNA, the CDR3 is TGTGCCAGCAGTGGACAGGGGGGTGGTTTTGGCAATCAGCCCCAGCATTTT. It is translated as CASSGQGGGFGNQPQHF.

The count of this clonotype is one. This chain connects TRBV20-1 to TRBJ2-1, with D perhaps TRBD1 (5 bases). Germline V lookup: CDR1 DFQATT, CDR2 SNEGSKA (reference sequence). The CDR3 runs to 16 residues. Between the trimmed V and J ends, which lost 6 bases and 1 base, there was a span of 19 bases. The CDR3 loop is CSAAPSGQASYNEQFF. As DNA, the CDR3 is TGCAGTGCCGCTCCCTCAGGGCAGGCATCCTACAATGAGCAGTTCTTC.

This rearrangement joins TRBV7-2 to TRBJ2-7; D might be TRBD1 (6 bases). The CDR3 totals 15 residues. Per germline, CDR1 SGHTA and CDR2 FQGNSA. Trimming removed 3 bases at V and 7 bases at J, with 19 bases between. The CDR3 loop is CASSFDRISYNEQYF. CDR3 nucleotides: TGTGCCAGCAGCTTCGACAGGATCTCCTACAATGAGCAGTACTTC.

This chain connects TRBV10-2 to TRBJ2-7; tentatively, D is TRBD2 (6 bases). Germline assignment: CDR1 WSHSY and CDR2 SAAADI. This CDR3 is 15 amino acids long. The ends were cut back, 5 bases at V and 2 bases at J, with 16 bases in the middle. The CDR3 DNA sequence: TGCGCCAGCAGTTCATACCGGGACTCCGCCTACGAGCAGTACTTC. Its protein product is CASSSYRDSAYEQYF.

The DNA for the CDR3 is TGTGCCAGCAGTTTGAATCTAGACACGCAGTATTTT. This encodes CASSLNLDTQYF. The gene calls are TRBV12-3 or TRBV12-4 and TRBJ2-3; D uncertain. The CDR3 extends over 12 amino acids. V lost 3 bases, J lost 9 bases, and 10 bases lay in between.

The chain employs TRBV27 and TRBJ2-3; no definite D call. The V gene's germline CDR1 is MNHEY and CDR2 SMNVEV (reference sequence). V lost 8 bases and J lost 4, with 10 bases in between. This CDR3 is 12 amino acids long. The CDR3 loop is CASSITPDTQYF. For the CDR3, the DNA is TGTGCCAGCTCCATAACCCCAGATACGCAGTATTTT.

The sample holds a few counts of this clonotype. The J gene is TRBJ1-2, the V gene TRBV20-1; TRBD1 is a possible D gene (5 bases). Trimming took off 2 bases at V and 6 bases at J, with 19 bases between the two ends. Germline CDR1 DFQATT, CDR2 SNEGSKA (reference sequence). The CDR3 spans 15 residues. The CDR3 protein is CSARRYPTDRHGYTF. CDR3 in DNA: TGCAGTGCTAGACGGTATCCGACAGACCGCCATGGCTACACCTTC.

CDR3 nucleotides: TGTGCCAGCAGTTTAACCGGACACGGGACAGCCCTCGACGAGCAGTACTTC. This encodes CASSLTGHGTALDEQYF. The genes are TRBV12-3 or TRBV12-4 and TRBJ2-7; 7 bases match TRBD1. The CDR3 is made up of 17 amino acids. Trimming removed 2 bases from V and 5 bases from J; junction bases left unmatched: 15.

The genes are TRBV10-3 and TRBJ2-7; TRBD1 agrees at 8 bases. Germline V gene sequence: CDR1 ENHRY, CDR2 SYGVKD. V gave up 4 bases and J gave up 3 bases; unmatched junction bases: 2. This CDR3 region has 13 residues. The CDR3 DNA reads TGTGCCATCAGTGGGACAGGGCTCTACGAGCAGTACTTC. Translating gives CAISGTGLYEQYF.

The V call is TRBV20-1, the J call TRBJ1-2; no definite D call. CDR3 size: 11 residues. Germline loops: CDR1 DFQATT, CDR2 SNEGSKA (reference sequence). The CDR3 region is CFAVGNYGYTF. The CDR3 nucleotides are TGCTTCGCCGTGGGGAACTATGGCTACACCTTC.

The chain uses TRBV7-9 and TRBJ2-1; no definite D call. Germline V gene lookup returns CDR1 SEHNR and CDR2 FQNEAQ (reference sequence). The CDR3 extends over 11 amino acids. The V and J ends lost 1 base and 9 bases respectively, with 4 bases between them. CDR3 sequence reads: CASSLETEQFF. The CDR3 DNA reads TGTGCCAGCAGCTTAGAGACTGAGCAGTTCTTC.

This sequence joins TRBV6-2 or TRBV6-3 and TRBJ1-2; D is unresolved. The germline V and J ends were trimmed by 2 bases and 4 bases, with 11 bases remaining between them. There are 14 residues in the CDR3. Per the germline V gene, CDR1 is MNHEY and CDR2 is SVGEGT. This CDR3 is CASSYRAPSYGYTF. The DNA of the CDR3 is TGTGCCAGCAGTTACCGGGCACCAAGCTATGGCTACACCTTC.

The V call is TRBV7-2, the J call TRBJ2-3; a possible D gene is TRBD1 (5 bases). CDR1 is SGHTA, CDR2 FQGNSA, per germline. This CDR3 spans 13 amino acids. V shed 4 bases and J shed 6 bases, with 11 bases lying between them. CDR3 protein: CASSWGGEDTQYF. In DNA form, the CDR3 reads TGTGCCAGCAGCTGGGGCGGAGAGGATACGCAGTATTTT.

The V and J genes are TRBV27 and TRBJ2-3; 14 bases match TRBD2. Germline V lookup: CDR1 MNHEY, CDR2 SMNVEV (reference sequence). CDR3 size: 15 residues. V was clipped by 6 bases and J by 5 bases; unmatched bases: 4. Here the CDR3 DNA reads TGTGCCAGCAGACCCGGGACTAGCGGGGGAGATACGCAGTATTTT. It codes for CASRPGTSGGDTQYF.

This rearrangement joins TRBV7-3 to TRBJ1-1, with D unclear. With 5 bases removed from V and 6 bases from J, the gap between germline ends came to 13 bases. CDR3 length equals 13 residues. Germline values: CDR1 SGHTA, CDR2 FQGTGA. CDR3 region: CASSPNNIAEAFF. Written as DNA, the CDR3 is TGTGCCAGCAGCCCAAATAACATAGCTGAAGCTTTCTTT.